This T cell receptor (beta chain) emerged from a study of blood T cell repertoires in COVID-19. Study-level background: Italy, Spain and the United States were the sources of the convalescent and acute COVID-19 samples. T cells, B-cell-depleted T cells, or PBMCs provided the cDNA or gDNA that served as material.

Trimming took off 4 bases at V and 2 bases at J, with 15 bases between the two ends. CDR1 and CDR2 from the germline V gene are MNHEY and SVGAGI. The CDR3 has 16 residues. As processed by the authors: Cell counts per sample came from amplifying reference gene primers. This table comes from immunoSEQ multiplex PCR, and its TCRdb copy is limited to in-frame clones, with some not included. V and J calls and clone size come straight from that table; D and trimming were deduced from the DNA. Of more than 200,000 clones in the sample, approximately 81% were seen once. The chain combines TRBV6-5 with TRBJ2-1; the D gene is possibly TRBD1 (5 bases). This TCR came from a man aged 55 to 70 with acute or convalescent COVID-19. Sequences were obtained from peripheral blood. The CDR3 sequence is CASSSRGRPPYNEQFF. The DNA of the CDR3 is TGTGCCAGCAGTTCTAGGGGCCGCCCTCCCTACAATGAGCAGTTCTTC.